The entry below describes one T cell receptor (beta chain). Its specificity is not known. Although they were nominally healthy when sampled, donors likely had unrecorded immune exposures. The sample is drawn from a study of cytomegalovirus exposure and HLA in healthy donors. Study results and caveats: The investigators catalogued 150 to 200 TCR beta chains as cytomegalovirus-associated. Among CMV-associated TCR beta chains, most appeared HLA-restricted in a later analysis. In vitro work confirmed that a few CMV-associated chains recognize CMV antigens.

Germline V CDR1 and CDR2: SNHLY, FYNNEI. J was trimmed by 6 bases and V by 8 bases; bases with no gene match: 9. CDR3 length: 13 residues. 60 Vbeta and 13 Jbeta primers were used in PCR. Produced via immunoSEQ multiplex PCR; TCRdb's table is partial and in-frame only. Of 130,000 or so clones in the sample, roughly 80% were seen once. Input material: PBMCs. The TCR sequence derives from a man between 18 and 35 years old in good health and CMV-seronegative. The chain recombines TRBV2 with TRBJ1-1; 7 nucleotides align to TRBD1. CDR3 sequence (DNA): TGTGCCAGCGAAAACGTAGGGGGCCCTGAAGCTTTCTTT. This codes for CASENVGGPEAFF.